These 5 T cell receptor beta chains came from one sample sequenced in a study of T cell repertoires in cytomegalovirus infection. No antigen is known for these receptors. A single record per CDR3 protein comes from TCRdb applying MiXCR to the reads. The sample shows under 200,000 distinct CDR3 sequences, 20% to 25% of them seen only once. This specimen consisted of CD8+ T cells from cultured PBMCs, obtained from culture after CMV antigen stimulation. The receptor set was obtained from a human donor in good health (CMV status not recorded). Some clones in this sample may be carry-over from other donors' samples.

This clonotype has just a few counts. This CDR3 reads CASSLSANQPQHF. The CDR3 DNA reads TGTGCCAGCAGCTTATCGGCCAATCAGCCCCAGCATTTT. The rearrangement links TRBV7-3 to TRBJ1-5; D remains unclear. Looked up from germline, CDR1 is SGHTA and CDR2 is FQGTGA. This CDR3 has 13 residues. V was pared by 2 bases and J by 3 bases, with 5 bases between.

The chain is built from TRBV4-2 and TRBJ1-3; no reliable D call. V was clipped by 1 base and J by 0 bases, with 10 bases between them. The CDR3 consists of 16 residues. CDR1 and CDR2 from the germline V gene are LGHNA and YNFKEQ. The CDR3 is CASSQGLESSGNTIYF. CDR3 coding DNA: TGTGCCAGCAGCCAAGGTTTGGAGAGCTCTGGAAACACCATATATTTT.

V gene TRBV6-4 combines with J gene TRBJ2-1; the match to TRBD2 covers 10 bases. Germline loops: CDR1 MRHNA, CDR2 SNTAGT. V shed 2 bases, J shed 9 bases, and the junction held 7 bases outside the gene matches. This CDR3 contains 15 residues. CDR3 sequence (DNA): TGTGCCAGCAGTGACCGGGCTAGCGGGGGTTCTGAGCAGTTCTTC. As protein: CASSDRASGGSEQFF.

Points on this clonotype: Mismatch with germline at one junction end may stem from a read error. The chain joins TRBV7-7 to TRBJ2-2; perhaps TRBD2 as D (6 bases). The V gene's germline CDR1 is SSHAT and CDR2 FNYEAQ (reference sequence). This CDR3 has 18 residues. The CDR3 DNA reads as TGTGCTAGCAGCCCGAGTGTTTCGGGGGACCCGAACACCGGGGAGCTGTTTTTT. Amino acid sequence: CASSPSVSGDPNTGELFF.

The chain links TRBV20-1 to TRBJ1-1, with TRBD1 identical over 9 bases. Germline V gene data show CDR1 as DFQATT and CDR2 as SNEGSKA (reference sequence). V lost 5 bases to trimming and J lost 2 bases; unmatched junction nucleotides: 12. CDR3 length equals 16 residues. The CDR3 sequence is CSARPSGQGGNTEAFF. The CDR3 bases are TGCAGTGCTCGTCCTTCGGGACAGGGAGGAAACACTGAAGCTTTCTTT.